This T cell receptor beta chain was documented in a study of blood T cell repertoires in COVID-19. Study overall: Both acute and convalescent COVID-19 samples were obtained from the United States, Italy and Spain. PBMCs, B-cell-depleted T cells, or T cells were the source of the cDNA or gDNA that made up the material.

Per the authors' pipeline: Estimated nucleated cell counts came from reference gene primer amplification. This table comes from immunoSEQ multiplex PCR, and its TCRdb copy is limited to in-frame clones, with some not included. The V and J calls and clone size come from that table; D and trimming were worked out from the DNA. Among some 100,000 clones, around 78% were seen once, and the ten largest hold roughly 18%. This clone was seen a handful of times. Germline V lookup: CDR1 SGHNT, CDR2 YENEEA. V gave up 1 base and J gave up 8 bases, with 8 bases separating them. This CDR3 is 13 amino acids long. The V and J genes are TRBV11-3 and TRBJ2-2; D is possibly TRBD2 (6 bases). Material for sequencing was peripheral blood. This sequence was found in a woman in her sixties or seventies with acute or convalescent COVID-19. The CDR3: CASSLGRGGELFF. CDR3 DNA: TGTGCCAGCAGCTTAGGGCGGGGAGGGGAGCTGTTTTTT.